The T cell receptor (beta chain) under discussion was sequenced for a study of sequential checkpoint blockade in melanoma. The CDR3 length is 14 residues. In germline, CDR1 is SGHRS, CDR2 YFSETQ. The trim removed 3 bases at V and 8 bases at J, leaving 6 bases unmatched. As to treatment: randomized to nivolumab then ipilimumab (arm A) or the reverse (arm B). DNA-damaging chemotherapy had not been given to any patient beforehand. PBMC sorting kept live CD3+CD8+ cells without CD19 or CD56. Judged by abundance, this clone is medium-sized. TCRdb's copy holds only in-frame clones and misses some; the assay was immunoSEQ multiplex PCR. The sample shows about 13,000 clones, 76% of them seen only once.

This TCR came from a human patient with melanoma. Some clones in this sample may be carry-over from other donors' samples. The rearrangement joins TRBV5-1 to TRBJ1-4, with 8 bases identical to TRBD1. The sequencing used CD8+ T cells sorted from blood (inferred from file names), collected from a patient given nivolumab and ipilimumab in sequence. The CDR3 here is CASSSDREREKLFF. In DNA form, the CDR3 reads TGCGCCAGCAGCTCGGACAGGGAACGCGAAAAACTGTTTTTT.